The rows below give T cell receptor beta chains drawn from one sample of a study of shared clonotypes between healthy human individuals. Libraries were prepared by immunoSEQ multiplex PCR; TCRdb keeps only in-frame clonotypes and omits some of them. The table lists some 1 million clones, approximately 72% of them singletons. Sequenced material: memory CD4+ T cells sorted from blood. Every receptor here comes from a man aged 18 to 30 in good health. Each CDR3 is given with its conserved first and last residue. D genes are given only for firm matches. Only part of the rows carry a size: once, few, many, or a class if the clone is expanded.

abundance | j_gene | v_gene | d_gene | CDR3aa | CDR3nt
NA | TRBJ2-5 | TRBV28 | TRBD2 | CASRGEGLETQYF | TGTGCCAGCAGGGGGGAGGGGTTGGAGACCCAGTACTTC
NA | TRBJ1-1 | TRBV7-9 | NA | CASSFKSSEAFF | TGTGCCAGCAGCTTCAAGTCATCTGAAGCTTTCTTT
NA | TRBJ2-7 | TRBV10-3 | TRBD2 | CAISESTAGAYEQYF | TGTGCCATCAGTGAGTCGACTGCGGGGGCCTACGAGCAGTACTTC
NA | TRBJ2-2 | TRBV7-6 | NA | CASSRQLNTGELFF | TGTGCCAGCAGCCGACAGCTAAACACCGGGGAGCTGTTTTTT
few | TRBJ1-3 | TRBV10-1 | NA | CASSEDTASSGNTIYF | TGCGCCAGCAGTGAGGATACCGCCAGCTCTGGAAACACCATATATTTT
NA | TRBJ2-1 | TRBV28 | NA | CASSLRTPNVQFF | TGTGCCAGCAGTTTGAGGACCCCTAACGTGCAGTTCTTC
NA | TRBJ2-3 | TRBV5-4 | NA | CASSPTLDTQYF | TGTGCCAGCAGCCCCACATTAGATACGCAGTATTTT
NA | TRBJ2-4 | TRBV9 | NA | CASSVGGGLGIQYF | TGTGCCAGCAGCGTAGGCGGGGGCCTGGGCATTCAGTACTTC
NA | TRBJ2-3 | TRBV5-1 | TRBD1 | CASSQDRGRGDTQYF | TGCGCCAGCAGCCAGGACAGGGGGCGAGGAGATACGCAGTATTTT
NA | TRBJ1-3 | TRBV5-1 | NA | CASSPDGALGGSGNTIYF | TGCGCCAGCAGCCCGGACGGGGCCCTGGGAGGCTCTGGAAACACCATATATTTT
NA | TRBJ1-2 | TRBV21-1 | NA | CASSKVLGQGKGRYGYTF | TGTGCCAGCAGCAAAGTGCTGGGACAGGGGAAAGGGCGCTATGGCTACACCTTC
few | TRBJ2-7 | TRBV5-6 | TRBD1 | CASSLAKAGGGEQYF | TGTGCCAGCAGCTTGGCCAAGGCAGGGGGCGGCGAGCAGTACTTC
few | TRBJ1-1 | TRBV28 | NA | CASSPDLRGTEAFF | TGTGCCAGCAGTCCAGATTTAAGAGGCACTGAAGCTTTCTTT
NA | TRBJ2-1 | TRBV29-1 | NA | CSVASGYNEQFF | TGCAGCGTTGCGTCAGGCTACAATGAGCAGTTCTTC
NA | TRBJ2-3 | TRBV5-1 | TRBD1 | CASTEGQGRDTQYF | TGCGCCAGCACGGAGGGACAGGGGAGGGATACGCAGTATTTT
many | TRBJ2-1 | TRBV5-1 | NA | CASRVADPSYNEQFF | TGCGCCAGCAGGGTAGCGGATCCGTCTTACAATGAGCAGTTCTTC
NA | TRBJ2-2 | TRBV6-1 | TRBD1 | CASERQGVTGELFF | TGTGCCAGCGAAAGGCAGGGGGTAACCGGGGAGCTGTTTTTT
NA | TRBJ2-7 | TRBV5-1 | TRBD2 | CASSLPGTSGRAGEQYF | TGCGCCAGCAGCCTACCCGGGACTAGCGGGAGGGCCGGCGAGCAGTACTTC
NA | TRBJ1-6 | TRBV27 | TRBD1 | CASSLGVRQGGAANSPLHF | TGTGCCAGCAGTCTCGGGGTCCGACAGGGGGGGGCCGCAAATTCACCCCTCCACTTT
NA | TRBJ1-5 | TRBV7-6 | NA | CASSLTGNQPQHF | TGTGCCAGCAGCTTGACAGGCAATCAGCCCCAGCATTTT
NA | TRBJ1-2 | TRBV7-9 | NA | CASSLDSGKDTF | TGTGCCAGCAGCTTAGATTCCGGGAAGGACACCTTC
NA | TRBJ2-5 | TRBV4-1 | NA | CASSQDPTSLETQYF | TGCGCCAGCAGCCAAGACCCAACTAGTTTGGAGACCCAGTACTTC
NA | TRBJ2-6 | TRBV19 | NA | CASSIGGTGANVLTF | TGTGCCAGTAGTATAGGGGGCACTGGGGCCAACGTCCTGACTTTC
NA | TRBJ1-5 | TRBV30 | TRBD1 | CAWSAAGGSSNQPQHF | TGTGCCTGGAGTGCTGCAGGGGGCTCCAGCAATCAGCCCCAGCATTTT
few | TRBJ2-3 | TRBV29-1 | NA | CSVKGGQRISTDTQYF | TGCAGCGTCAAGGGGGGGCAGCGGATTAGCACAGATACGCAGTATTTT
NA | TRBJ2-2 | TRBV11-2 | NA | CATRPTVFTGELFF | TGTGCCACCCGGCCCACAGTCTTCACCGGGGAGCTGTTTTTT
NA | TRBJ2-3 | TRBV19 | NA | CASSIIGTASTDTQYF | TGTGCCAGTAGTATCATTGGGACCGCTAGCACAGATACGCAGTATTTT